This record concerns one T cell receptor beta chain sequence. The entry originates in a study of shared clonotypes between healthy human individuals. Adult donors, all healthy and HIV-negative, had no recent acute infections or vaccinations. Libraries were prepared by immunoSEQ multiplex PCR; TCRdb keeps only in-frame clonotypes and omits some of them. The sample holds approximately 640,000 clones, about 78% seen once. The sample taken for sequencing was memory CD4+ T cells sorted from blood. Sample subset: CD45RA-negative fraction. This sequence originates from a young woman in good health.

The CDR3 sequence is CASSLQGPYNEQFF. Here the CDR3 DNA reads TGCGCCAGCAGCTTGCAGGGCCCCTACAATGAGCAGTTCTTC. The genes are TRBV5-1 and TRBJ2-1, with D possibly matching TRBD1 (5 bases). This CDR3 region has 14 residues. The V gene lost 1 base and the J gene lost 2 bases, with 7 bases spanning the gap. The germline V gene has CDR1 SGHRS and CDR2 YFSETQ.